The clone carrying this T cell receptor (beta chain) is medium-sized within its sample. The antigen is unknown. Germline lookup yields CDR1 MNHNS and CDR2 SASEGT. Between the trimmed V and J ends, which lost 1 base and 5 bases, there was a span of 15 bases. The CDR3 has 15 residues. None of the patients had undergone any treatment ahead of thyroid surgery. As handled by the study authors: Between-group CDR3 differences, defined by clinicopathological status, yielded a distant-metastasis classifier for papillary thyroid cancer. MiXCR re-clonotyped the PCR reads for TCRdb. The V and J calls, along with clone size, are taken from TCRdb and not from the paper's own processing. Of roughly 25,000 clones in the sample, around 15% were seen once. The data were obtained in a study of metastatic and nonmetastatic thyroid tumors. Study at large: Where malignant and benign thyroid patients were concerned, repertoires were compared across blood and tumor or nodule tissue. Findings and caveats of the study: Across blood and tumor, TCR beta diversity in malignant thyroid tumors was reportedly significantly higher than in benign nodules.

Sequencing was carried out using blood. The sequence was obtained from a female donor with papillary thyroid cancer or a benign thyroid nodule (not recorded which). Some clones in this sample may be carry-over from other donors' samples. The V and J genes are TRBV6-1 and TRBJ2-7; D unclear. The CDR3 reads CASSEGGFGSDEQYF. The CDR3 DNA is TGTGCCAGCAGTGAAGGGGGATTTGGATCGGACGAGCAGTACTTC.